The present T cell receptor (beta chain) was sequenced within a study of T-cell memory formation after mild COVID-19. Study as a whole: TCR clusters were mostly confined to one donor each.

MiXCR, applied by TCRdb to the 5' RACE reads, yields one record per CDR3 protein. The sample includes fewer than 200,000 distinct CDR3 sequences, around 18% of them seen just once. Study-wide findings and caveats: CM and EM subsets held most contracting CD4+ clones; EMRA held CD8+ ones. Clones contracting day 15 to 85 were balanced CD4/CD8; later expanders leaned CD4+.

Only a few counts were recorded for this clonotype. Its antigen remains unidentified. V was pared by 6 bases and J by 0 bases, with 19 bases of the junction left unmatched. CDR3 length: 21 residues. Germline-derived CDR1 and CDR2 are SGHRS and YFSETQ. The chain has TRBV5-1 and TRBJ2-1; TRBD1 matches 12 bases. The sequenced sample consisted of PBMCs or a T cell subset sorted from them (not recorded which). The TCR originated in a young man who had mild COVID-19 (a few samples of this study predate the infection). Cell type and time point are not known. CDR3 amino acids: CASNHPTGTGGEWSSYNEQFF. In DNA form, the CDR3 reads TGCGCCAGCAACCACCCCACCGGGACAGGGGGCGAATGGAGCTCCTACAATGAGCAGTTCTTC.